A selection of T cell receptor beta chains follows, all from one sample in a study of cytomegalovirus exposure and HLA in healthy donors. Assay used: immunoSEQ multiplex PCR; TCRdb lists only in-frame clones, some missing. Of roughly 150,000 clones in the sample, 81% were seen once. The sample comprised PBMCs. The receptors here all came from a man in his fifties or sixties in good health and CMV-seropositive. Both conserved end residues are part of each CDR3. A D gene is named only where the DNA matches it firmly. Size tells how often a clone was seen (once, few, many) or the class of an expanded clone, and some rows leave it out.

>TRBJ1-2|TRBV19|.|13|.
TGTGCCAGTAGTATTGACAGAATCTATGGCTACACCTTC
CASSIDRIYGYTF
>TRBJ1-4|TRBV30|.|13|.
TGTGCCTGGAGGACACGCCGGAATGAAAAACTGTTTTTT
CAWRTRRNEKLFF
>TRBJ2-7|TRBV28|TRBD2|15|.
TGTGCCACCCGTCATCTGCGGGAGGGCACCTACGAGCAGTACTTC
CATRHLREGTYEQYF
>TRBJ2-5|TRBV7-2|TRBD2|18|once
TGTGCCAGCAGCCGGGATGTCGGACTAGCGGGAGTTATAGAGACCCAGTACTTC
CASSRDVGLAGVIETQYF
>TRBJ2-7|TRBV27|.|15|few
TGTGCCAGCAGTTCCTTGGGTGGTTGGGGCGACGAGCAGTACTTC
CASSSLGGWGDEQYF
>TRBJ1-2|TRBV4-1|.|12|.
TGCGCCAGCAGCCAAGCCTTGAGGGGCTACACCTTC
CASSQALRGYTF
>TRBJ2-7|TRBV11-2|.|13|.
TGTGCCAGCAGCTTAGGAGGCCGTTACGAGCAGTACTTC
CASSLGGRYEQYF
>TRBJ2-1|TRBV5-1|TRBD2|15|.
TGCGCCAGCAGCCTCTCTAGCGGAGCCTACAATGAGCAGTTCTTC
CASSLSSGAYNEQFF
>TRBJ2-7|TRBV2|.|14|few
TGTGCCAGTTCCCTAGCGCATACCACCTACGAGCAGTACTTC
CASSLAHTTYEQYF
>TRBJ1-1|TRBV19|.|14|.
TGTGCCAGTAGTATAACAGTCTCGAACACTGAAGCTTTCTTT
CASSITVSNTEAFF
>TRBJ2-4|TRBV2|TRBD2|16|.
TGTGCCAGCAGTGCGCGGACTAGCGGGAGATCAAACATTCAGTACTTC
CASSARTSGRSNIQYF
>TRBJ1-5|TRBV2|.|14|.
TGTGCCAGCAGTGAGGAACAAGGGGCCAGAGCCCAGCATTTT
CASSEEQGARAQHF
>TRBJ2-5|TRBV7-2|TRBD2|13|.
TGTGCCAGCAGTCGTGGGGGGGAGGAGACCCAGTACTTC
CASSRGGEETQYF
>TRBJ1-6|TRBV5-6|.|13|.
TGTGCCAGCAGCTTGAATAGAGATTCACCCCTCCACTTT
CASSLNRDSPLHF
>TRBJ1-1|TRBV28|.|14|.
TGTGCCAGCAGTCTCAGGGGAGTGGGCACTGAAGCTTTCTTT
CASSLRGVGTEAFF
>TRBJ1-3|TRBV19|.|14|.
TGTGCCAGTAGTAAGACAGGAACTGGAAACACCATATATTTT
CASSKTGTGNTIYF
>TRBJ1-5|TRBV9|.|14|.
TGTGCCAGCAGCCCAGGACAGCCGAATCAGCCCCAGCATTTT
CASSPGQPNQPQHF
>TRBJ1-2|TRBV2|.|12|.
TGTGCCAGCAGTGAGGGAGCGCATGGCTACACCTTC
CASSEGAHGYTF